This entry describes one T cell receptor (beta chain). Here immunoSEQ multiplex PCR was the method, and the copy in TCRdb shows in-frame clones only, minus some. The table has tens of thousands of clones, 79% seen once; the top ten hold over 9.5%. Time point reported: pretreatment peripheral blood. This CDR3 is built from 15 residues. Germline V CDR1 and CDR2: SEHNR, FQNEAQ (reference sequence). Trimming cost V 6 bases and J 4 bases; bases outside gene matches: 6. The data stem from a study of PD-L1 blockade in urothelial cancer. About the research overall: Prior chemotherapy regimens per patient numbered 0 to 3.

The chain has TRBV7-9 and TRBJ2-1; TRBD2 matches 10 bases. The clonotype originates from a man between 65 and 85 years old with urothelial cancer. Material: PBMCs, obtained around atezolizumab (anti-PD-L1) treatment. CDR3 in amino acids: CASRPTSGIYNEQFF. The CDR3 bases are TGTGCCAGCAGACCAACTAGCGGGATTTACAATGAGCAGTTCTTC.